Here is one T cell receptor (beta chain) with its context. Its antigen is as yet unknown. This sample stems from a study of long-term antiretroviral therapy in people with HIV. Assay version v3.0 of immunoSEQ was used, and it was run at survey level. Produced via immunoSEQ multiplex PCR; TCRdb's table is partial and in-frame only. Here the sample spans 22,000 or so clones, about three quarters being singletons. V shed 4 bases, J shed 3 bases, and the junction held 6 bases outside the gene matches. Per germline, CDR1 SNHLY and CDR2 FYNNEI. The CDR3 covers 14 residues. Whole-study results and caveats: Collection of the blood, which took place between the mid-2000s and the late 2010s, possibly occurred under older ART regimens.

V and J are TRBV2 and TRBJ2-7; 7 nucleotides match TRBD1. This clonotype was sampled from a woman in her twenties or thirties with HIV. The sequencing here drew on unsorted PBMCs, taken 2.9 years after starting antiretroviral therapy. The CDR3 sequence is CASSGTGDVYEQYF. The CDR3 bases are TGTGCCAGCAGTGGGACAGGAGATGTCTACGAGCAGTACTTC. The variable domain in full, with the rest retrieved from reference TRBV2 and TRBJ2-7, is EPEVTQTPSHQVTQMGQEVILRCVPISNHLYFYWYRQILGQKVEFLVSFYNNEISEKSEIFDDQFSVERPDGSNFTLKIRSTKLEDSAMYFCASSGTGDVYEQYFGPGTRLTVT.